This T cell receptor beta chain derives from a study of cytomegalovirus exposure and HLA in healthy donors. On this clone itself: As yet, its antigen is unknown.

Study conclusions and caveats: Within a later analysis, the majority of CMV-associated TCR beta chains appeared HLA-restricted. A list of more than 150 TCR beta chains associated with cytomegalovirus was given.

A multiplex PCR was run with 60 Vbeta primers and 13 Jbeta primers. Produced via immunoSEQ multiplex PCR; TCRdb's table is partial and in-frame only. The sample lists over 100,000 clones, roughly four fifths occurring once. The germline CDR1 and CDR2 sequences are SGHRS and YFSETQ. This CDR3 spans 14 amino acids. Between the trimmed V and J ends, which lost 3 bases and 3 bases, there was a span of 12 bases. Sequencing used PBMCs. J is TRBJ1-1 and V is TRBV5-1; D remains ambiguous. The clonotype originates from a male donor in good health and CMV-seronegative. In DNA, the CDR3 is TGCGCCAGCAGCTACTCTTTTAGAGACACTGAAGCTTTCTTT. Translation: CASSYSFRDTEAFF.